This record looks at one T cell receptor (beta chain) sequence and its context. The antigen remains undetermined. The CDR3 contains 15 residues. CDR1 is LGHNA, CDR2 YSLEER, per germline. After removal of 3 bases from V and 5 bases from J, the junction contained 9 bases not matched to a gene. The data derive from a study of graft-versus-host responses after intestinal transplantation. Looking at the study overall: All recipients were transplanted with multivisceral, liver-intestinal, or isolated intestinal grafts. Following induction with anti-thymocyte globulin, all recipients were given tacrolimus and steroids for two to four years.

Some clones are missing from TCRdb's copy, which holds only in-frame ones; the method was immunoSEQ multiplex PCR. This sample yields roughly 45,000 clones, of which about 95% are seen a single time; roughly 1.5% belongs to the top ten. Study results and limitations: Peak circulating GvH clone levels tracked with early post-transplant HvG declines. GvH clones occurred in recipient marrow; some first appeared in ileum or blood.

This TCR came from a human patient who received an intestinal transplant, so some T cells may come from the graft donor. Sequencing used PBMCs, obtained around 350 days after intestinal transplant. The chain couples TRBV4-3 to TRBJ2-7; 8 nucleotides align to TRBD2. The CDR3 bases are TGCGCCAGCAGCCAGGCTAGCGGGCCTTACAACGAGCAGTACTTC. Translating it yields CASSQASGPYNEQYF.